Detailed here is one T cell receptor beta chain. Its specificity is not known. The sample comes from a study of shared clonotypes between healthy human individuals. Points from the study as a whole: Among a handful of donors, approximately 5% of naive CD4 clonotypes were found in common.

This CDR3 is built from 13 residues. Germline V gene data show CDR1 as SQVTM and CDR2 as ANQGSEA. Trimming pared 8 bases from V and 2 bases from J, leaving 12 bases between. It was CD45RO-negative cells, positively selected for CCR7, that made up naive CD8 cells, with terminally differentiated effector memory CD45RA+ cells excluded. Each subset's genomic DNA was split evenly across several immunoSEQ plates. Assay: immunoSEQ multiplex PCR; the TCRdb copy retains only in-frame clones and omits some. The table shows about 800,000 clones, with 96% occurring only once. Input material: naive CD8+ T cells sorted from blood. This receptor was taken from a man aged 30 to 39 in good health. The J gene is TRBJ2-2, the V gene TRBV29-1; possibly TRBD1 for D (6 bases). The CDR3 is CSSGTPNTGELFF. The CDR3 DNA is TGCAGCTCCGGGACACCTAACACCGGGGAGCTGTTTTTT.